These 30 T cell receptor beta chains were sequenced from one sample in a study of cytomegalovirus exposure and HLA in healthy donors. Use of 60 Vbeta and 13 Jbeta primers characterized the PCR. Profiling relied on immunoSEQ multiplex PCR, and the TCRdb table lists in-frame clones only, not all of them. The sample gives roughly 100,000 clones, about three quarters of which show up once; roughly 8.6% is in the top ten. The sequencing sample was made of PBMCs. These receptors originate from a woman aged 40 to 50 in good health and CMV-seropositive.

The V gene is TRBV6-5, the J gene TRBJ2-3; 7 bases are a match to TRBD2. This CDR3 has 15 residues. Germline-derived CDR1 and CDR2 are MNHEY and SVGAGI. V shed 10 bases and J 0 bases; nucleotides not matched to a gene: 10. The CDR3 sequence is CATGPGLSSTDTQYF. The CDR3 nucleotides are TGTGCCACAGGTCCGGGACTAAGTAGCACAGATACGCAGTATTTT.

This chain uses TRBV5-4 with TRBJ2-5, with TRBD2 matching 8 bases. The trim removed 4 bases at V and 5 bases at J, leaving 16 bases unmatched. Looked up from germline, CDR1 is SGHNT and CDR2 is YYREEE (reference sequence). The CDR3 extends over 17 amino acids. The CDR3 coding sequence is TGTGCCAGCAGCCCAGAGCCGGGAGCGGGAGTTAGGGAGACCCAGTACTTC. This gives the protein CASSPEPGAGVRETQYF.

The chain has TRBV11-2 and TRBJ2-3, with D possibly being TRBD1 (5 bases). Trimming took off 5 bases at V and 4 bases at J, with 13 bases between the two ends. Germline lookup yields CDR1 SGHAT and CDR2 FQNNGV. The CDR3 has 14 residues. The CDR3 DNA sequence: TGTGCCAGCAGCACCAGGGCCTTGGCAGATACGCAGTATTTT. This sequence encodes CASSTRALADTQYF.

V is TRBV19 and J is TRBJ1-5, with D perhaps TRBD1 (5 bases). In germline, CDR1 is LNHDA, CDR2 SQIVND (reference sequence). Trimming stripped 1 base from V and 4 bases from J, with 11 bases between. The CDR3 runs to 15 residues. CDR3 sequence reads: CASSIGSAGNQPQHF. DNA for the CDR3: TGTGCCAGTAGTATAGGCTCGGCAGGGAATCAGCCCCAGCATTTT.

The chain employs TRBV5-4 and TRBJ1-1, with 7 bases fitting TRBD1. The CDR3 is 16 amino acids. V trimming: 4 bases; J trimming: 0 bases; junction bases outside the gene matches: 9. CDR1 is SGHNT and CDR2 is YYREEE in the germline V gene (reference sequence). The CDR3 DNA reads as TGTGCCAGCAGCCCGGGACAGAAAGGAATGAACACTGAAGCTTTCTTT. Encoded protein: CASSPGQKGMNTEAFF.

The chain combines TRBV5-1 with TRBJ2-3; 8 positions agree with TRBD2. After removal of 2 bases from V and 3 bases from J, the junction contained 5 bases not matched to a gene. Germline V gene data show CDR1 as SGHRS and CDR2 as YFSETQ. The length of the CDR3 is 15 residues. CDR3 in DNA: TGCGCCAGCAGCTTCCTAAAGCGGGAGACAGATACGCAGTATTTT. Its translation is CASSFLKRETDTQYF.

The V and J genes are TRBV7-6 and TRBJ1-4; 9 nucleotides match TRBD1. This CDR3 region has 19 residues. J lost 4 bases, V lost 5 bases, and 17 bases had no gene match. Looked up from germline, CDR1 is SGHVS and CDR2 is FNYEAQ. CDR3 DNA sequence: TGTGCCAGCAGCCCATGGGGACAGGGTGGGGCAACTGGTAATGAAAAACTGTTTTTT. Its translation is CASSPWGQGGATGNEKLFF.

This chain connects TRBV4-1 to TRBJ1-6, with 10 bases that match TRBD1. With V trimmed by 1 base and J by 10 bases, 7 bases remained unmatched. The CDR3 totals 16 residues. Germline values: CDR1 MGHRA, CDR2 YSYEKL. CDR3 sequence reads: CASSQVRGTGVSPLHF. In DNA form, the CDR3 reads TGCGCCAGCAGCCAAGTAAGGGGGACAGGGGTCTCACCCCTCCACTTT.

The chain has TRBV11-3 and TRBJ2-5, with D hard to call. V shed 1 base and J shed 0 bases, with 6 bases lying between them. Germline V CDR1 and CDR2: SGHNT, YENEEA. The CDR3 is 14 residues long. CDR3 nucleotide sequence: TGTGCCAGCAGCTTAGGCACTAACCAAGAGACCCAGTACTTC. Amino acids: CASSLGTNQETQYF. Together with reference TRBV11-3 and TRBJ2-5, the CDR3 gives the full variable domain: EAGVVQSPRYKIIEKKQPVAFWCNPISGHNTLYWYLQNLGQGPELLIRYENEEAVDDSQLPKDRFSAERLKGVDSTLKIQPAELGDSAVYLCASSLGTNQETQYFGPGTRLLVL.

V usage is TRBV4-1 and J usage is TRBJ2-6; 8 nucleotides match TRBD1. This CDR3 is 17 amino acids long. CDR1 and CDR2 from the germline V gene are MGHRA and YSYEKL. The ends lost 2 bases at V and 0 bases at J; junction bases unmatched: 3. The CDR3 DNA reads TGCGCCAGCAGCCAAAACAGGGGGACCTCTGGGGCCAACGTCCTGACTTTC. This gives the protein CASSQNRGTSGANVLTF.

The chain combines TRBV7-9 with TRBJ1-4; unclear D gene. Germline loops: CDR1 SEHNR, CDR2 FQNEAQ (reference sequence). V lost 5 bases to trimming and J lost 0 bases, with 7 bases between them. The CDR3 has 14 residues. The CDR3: CASSRRATNEKLFF. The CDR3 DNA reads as TGTGCCAGCAGCCGAAGAGCAACTAATGAAAAACTGTTTTTT.

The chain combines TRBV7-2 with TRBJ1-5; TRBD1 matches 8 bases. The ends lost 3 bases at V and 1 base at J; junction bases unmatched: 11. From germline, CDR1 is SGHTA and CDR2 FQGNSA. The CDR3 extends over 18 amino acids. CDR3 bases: TGTGCCAGCAGCTTTAGTGACAGGGGATCGAGAAGCAATCAGCCCCAGCATTTT. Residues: CASSFSDRGSRSNQPQHF.

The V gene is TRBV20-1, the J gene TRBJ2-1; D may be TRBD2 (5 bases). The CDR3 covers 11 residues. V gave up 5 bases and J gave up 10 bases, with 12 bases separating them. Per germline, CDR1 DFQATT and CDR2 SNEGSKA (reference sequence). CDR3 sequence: CSADWRGEQFF. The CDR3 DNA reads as TGCAGTGCTGACTGGCGCGGGGAGCAGTTCTTC.

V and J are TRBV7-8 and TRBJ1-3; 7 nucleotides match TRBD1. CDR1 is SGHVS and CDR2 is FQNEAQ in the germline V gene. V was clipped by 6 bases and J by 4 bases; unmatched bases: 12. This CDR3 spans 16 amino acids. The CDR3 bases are TGTGCCAGCAGTCAACGACAGGGAACGAGGGGAAACACCATATATTTT. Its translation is CASSQRQGTRGNTIYF.

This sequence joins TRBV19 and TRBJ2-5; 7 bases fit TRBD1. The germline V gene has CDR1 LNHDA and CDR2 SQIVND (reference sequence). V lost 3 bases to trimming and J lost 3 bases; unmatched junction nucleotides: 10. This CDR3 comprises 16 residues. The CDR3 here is CASSMPWTGGKETQYF. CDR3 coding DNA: TGTGCCAGTAGTATGCCCTGGACAGGAGGTAAAGAGACCCAGTACTTC. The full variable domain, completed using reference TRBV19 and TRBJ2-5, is DGGITQSPKYLFRKEGQNVTLSCEQNLNHDAMYWYRQDPGQGLRLIYYSQIVNDFQKGDIAEGYSVSREKKESFPLTVTSAQKNPTAFYLCASSMPWTGGKETQYFGPGTRLLVL.

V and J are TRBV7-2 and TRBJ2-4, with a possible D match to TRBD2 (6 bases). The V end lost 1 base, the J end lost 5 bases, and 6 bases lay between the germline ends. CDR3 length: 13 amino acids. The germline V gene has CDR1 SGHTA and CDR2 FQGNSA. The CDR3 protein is CASSLGLENIQYF. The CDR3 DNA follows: TGTGCCAGCAGCTTAGGACTAGAAAACATTCAGTACTTC.

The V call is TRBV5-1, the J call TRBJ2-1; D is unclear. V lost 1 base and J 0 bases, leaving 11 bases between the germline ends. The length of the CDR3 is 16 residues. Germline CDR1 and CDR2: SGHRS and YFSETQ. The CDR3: CASSLSGALSYNEQFF. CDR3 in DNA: TGCGCCAGCAGCTTGTCAGGTGCTCTCTCCTACAATGAGCAGTTCTTC.

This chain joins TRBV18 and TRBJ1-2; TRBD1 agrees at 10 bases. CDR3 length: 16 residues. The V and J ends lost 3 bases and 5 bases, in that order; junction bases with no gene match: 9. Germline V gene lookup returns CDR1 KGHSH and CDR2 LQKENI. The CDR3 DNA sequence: TGTGCCAGCTCACCTCCAGGGACAGGGGTTGATTATGGCTACACCTTC. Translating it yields CASSPPGTGVDYGYTF.

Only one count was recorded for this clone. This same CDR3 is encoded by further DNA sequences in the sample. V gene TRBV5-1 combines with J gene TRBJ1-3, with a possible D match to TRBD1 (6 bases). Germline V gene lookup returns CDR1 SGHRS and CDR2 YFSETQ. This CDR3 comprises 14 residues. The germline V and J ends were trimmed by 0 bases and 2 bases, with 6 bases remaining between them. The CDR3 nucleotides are TGCGCCAGCAGCTTGGCAGGGGCTGGAAACACCATATATTTT. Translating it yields CASSLAGAGNTIYF.

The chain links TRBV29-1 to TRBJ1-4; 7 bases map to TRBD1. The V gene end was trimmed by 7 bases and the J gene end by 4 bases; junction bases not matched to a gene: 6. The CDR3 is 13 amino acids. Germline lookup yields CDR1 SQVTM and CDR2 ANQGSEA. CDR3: CSARDSHNEKLFF. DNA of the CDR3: TGCAGCGCTAGGGACAGCCATAATGAAAAACTGTTTTTT. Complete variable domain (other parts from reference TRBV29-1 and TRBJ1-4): SAVISQKPSRDICQRGTSLTIQCQVDSQVTMMFWYRQQPGQSLTLIATANQGSEATYESGFVIDKFPISRPNLTFSTLTVSNMSPEDSSIYLCSARDSHNEKLFFGSGTQLSVL.

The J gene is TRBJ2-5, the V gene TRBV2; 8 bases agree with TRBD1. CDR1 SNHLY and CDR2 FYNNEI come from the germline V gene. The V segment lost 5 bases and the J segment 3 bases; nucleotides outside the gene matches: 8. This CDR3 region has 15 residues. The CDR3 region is CASSNRGTGEETQYF. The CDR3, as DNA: TGTGCCAGCAGTAACAGAGGGACAGGAGAAGAGACCCAGTACTTC.

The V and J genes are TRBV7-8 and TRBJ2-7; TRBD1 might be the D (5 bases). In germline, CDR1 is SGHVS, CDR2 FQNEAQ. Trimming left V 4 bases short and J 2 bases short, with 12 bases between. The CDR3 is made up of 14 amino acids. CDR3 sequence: CASSSLQGPYEQYF. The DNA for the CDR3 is TGTGCCAGCAGCTCTCTTCAGGGCCCCTACGAGCAGTACTTC.

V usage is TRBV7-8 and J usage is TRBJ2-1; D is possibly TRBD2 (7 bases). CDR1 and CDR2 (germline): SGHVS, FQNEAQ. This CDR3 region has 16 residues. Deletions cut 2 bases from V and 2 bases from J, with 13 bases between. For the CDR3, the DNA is TGTGCCAGCAGCTTACGGGGGGCCTTGCCCTACAATGAGCAGTTCTTC. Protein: CASSLRGALPYNEQFF.

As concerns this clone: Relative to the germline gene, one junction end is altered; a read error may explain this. The CDR3 DNA reads TGTTCCAGCAGCTCAACAGGGTATGGTGACAATCAGCCCCAGCATTTT. Amino acids: CSSSSTGYGDNQPQHF. The genes are TRBV7-9 and TRBJ1-5; maybe TRBD1 (6 bases). The length of the CDR3 is 16 residues. Germline V gene sequence: CDR1 SEHNR, CDR2 FQNEAQ (reference sequence).

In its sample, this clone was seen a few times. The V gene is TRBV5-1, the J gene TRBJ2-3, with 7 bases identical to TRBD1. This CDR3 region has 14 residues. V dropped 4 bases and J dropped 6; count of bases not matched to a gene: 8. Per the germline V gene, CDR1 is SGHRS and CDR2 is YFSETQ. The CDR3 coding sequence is TGCGCCAGCAGCCCAGGGACAGTGTTCGATACGCAGTATTTT. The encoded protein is CASSPGTVFDTQYF.

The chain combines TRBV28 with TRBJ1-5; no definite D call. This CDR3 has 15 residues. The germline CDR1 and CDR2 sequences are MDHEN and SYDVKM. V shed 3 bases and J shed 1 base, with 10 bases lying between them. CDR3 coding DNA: TGTGCCAGCAGTTTCACCGGGTCAAGCAATCAGCCCCAGCATTTT. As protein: CASSFTGSSNQPQHF.

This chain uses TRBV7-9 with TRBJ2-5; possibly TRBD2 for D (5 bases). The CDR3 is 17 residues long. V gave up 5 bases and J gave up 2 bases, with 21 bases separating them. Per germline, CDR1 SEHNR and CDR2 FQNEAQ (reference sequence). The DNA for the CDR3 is TGTGCCAGCAGCCTAGGGCTCGGGGATCCCTCTCAAGAGACCCAGTACTTC. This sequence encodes CASSLGLGDPSQETQYF.

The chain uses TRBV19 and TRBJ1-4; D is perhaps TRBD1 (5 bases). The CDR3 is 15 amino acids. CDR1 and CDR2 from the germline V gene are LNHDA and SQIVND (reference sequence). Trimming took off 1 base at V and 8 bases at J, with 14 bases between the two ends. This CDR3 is CASSIGPPKGEKLFF. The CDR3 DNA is TGTGCCAGTAGTATAGGTCCGCCTAAGGGGGAAAAACTGTTTTTT.

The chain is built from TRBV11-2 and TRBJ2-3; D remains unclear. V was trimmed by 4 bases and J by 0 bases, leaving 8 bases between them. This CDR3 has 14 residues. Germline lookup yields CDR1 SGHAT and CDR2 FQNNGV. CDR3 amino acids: CASSSLRSTDTQYF. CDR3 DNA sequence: TGTGCCAGCAGCTCCCTCCGGAGCACAGATACGCAGTATTTT.

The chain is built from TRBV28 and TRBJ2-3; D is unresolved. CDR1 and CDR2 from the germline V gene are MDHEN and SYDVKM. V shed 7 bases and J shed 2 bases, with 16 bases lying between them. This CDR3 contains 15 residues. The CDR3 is CASTTPSSNTDTQYF. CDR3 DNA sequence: TGTGCCAGCACCACCCCTAGTAGCAACACAGATACGCAGTATTTT.